A single sample gave rise to the 14 T cell receptor beta chains below, sequenced in a study of follicular helper T cells after annual influenza vaccination. Assay: immunoSEQ multiplex PCR; the TCRdb copy retains only in-frame clones and omits some. The sample has some 10,000 clones, approximately 81% seen once. Time point in this sample: 2015-2016 season, pre-vaccination. The sequenced sample was CXCR5+ CD38- circulating T follicular helper cells from blood, obtained on the day of influenza vaccination. Documented subset: circulating Tfh, non-naive CD4+CXCR5+PD-1+ (ICOS+CD38+ or ICOS-CD38-). The receptors here all came from an adult who received the influenza vaccine.

The chain couples TRBV28 to TRBJ2-7, with D maybe TRBD2 (6 bases). The germline V gene encodes CDR1 MDHEN and CDR2 SYDVKM. Trimming stripped 6 bases from V and 2 bases from J, with 14 bases between. This CDR3 is built from 14 residues. This CDR3 is CASRATRTTYEQYF. CDR3 DNA: TGTGCCAGCAGGGCGACCCGGACTACCTACGAGCAGTACTTC.

This sequence joins TRBV7-2 and TRBJ1-5; D is unclear. The ends were cut back, 4 bases at V and 4 bases at J, with 8 bases in the middle. Germline V CDR1 and CDR2: SGHTA, FQGNSA. The CDR3 covers 13 residues. The CDR3 loop reads CASSYGQNQPQHF. The CDR3 DNA is TGTGCCAGCAGCTACGGCCAGAATCAGCCCCAGCATTTT.

V gene TRBV29-1 combines with J gene TRBJ2-1; TRBD2 aligns across 9 bases. Unmatched junction bases numbered 8, after V lost 0 bases and J lost 8 bases. Looked up from germline, CDR1 is SQVTM and CDR2 is ANQGSEA. The CDR3 length is 15 residues. The CDR3 region has the DNA TGCAGCGTTGAAGATCAGACTAGCGGCGGGGATGAGCAGTTCTTC. Its translation: CSVEDQTSGGDEQFF.

The V call is TRBV18, the J call TRBJ2-2; 8 bases agree with TRBD1. The CDR3 covers 15 residues. CDR1 is KGHSH and CDR2 is LQKENI in the germline V gene. J gave up 6 bases and V 1 base, and 4 bases lay outside the gene matches. The CDR3 sequence: CASSPRRTGSGELFF. The CDR3 DNA is TGTGCCAGCTCACCACGCCGGACAGGGTCCGGGGAGCTGTTTTTT.

In its sample, this clone was seen a few times. The chain carries TRBV18 and TRBJ1-1; D remains unclear. Looked up from germline, CDR1 is KGHSH and CDR2 is LQKENI. Trimming stripped 4 bases from V and 3 bases from J, with 9 bases between. The CDR3 runs 13 residues. CDR3 DNA sequence: TGTGCCAGCTCACTCGCGGAGGACACTGAAGCTTTCTTT. This translates into CASSLAEDTEAFF.

This sequence joins TRBV6-1 and TRBJ1-2, with D possibly being TRBD1 (5 bases). With 10 bases removed from V and 5 bases from J, the gap between germline ends came to 17 bases. Germline CDR1 and CDR2: MNHNS and SASEGT. The CDR3 has 13 residues. The CDR3 DNA is TGTGCCACACCCCTGGAGGGGAAATATGGCTACACCTTC. Translated: CATPLEGKYGYTF.

This clone was counted between two and nine times. The CDR3 region has the DNA TGTGCCAGCGGACAGGCGAGGGGCGGGTACGAGCAGTACTTC. The encoded protein is CASGQARGGYEQYF. The gene calls are TRBV11-1 and TRBJ2-7, with 7 bases aligning to TRBD1. The germline V gene has CDR1 SGHAT and CDR2 FQDESV (reference sequence). V shed 8 bases, J shed 4 bases, and the junction held 11 bases outside the gene matches. The CDR3 totals 14 residues.

The V and J genes are TRBV9 and TRBJ2-3; D may match TRBD1 or TRBD2 (5 bases each). CDR3 length equals 16 residues. Germline assignment: CDR1 SGDLS and CDR2 YYNGEE. Trimming removed 3 bases at V and 3 bases at J, with 17 bases between. CDR3 sequence: CASSAGMGVGTDTQYF. In DNA, the CDR3 is TGTGCCAGCAGCGCGGGGATGGGGGTAGGAACAGATACGCAGTATTTT.

The J gene is TRBJ1-3, the V gene TRBV7-2, with TRBD1 matching 8 bases. Per germline, CDR1 SGHTA and CDR2 FQGNSA. Trimming cost V 3 bases and J 5 bases; bases outside gene matches: 6. The length of the CDR3 is 15 residues. CDR3 bases: TGTGCCAGCAGCTTGCAGGGGGCTTCGAGAAACACCATATATTTT. Its translation: CASSLQGASRNTIYF.

The genes are TRBV6-1 and TRBJ1-1; D might be TRBD1 (6 bases). From germline, CDR1 is MNHNS and CDR2 SASEGT. Trimming stripped 3 bases from V and 3 bases from J, with 11 bases between. This CDR3 has 14 amino acids. CDR3 sequence (DNA): TGTGCCAGCAGTGACCTCGGGGGCGACACTGAAGCTTTCTTT. This encodes CASSDLGGDTEAFF.

J is TRBJ1-1 and V is TRBV19; 7 nucleotides line up with TRBD1. Trimming removed 6 bases from V and 11 bases from J; junction bases left unmatched: 9. The germline CDR1 and CDR2 sequences are LNHDA and SQIVND (reference sequence). CDR3 length: 12 residues. The CDR3 DNA reads as TGTGCCAGTAGCCGACAGGGAGGTTCCGCTTTCTTT. Amino acid sequence: CASSRQGGSAFF. The full variable domain, its missing parts supplied by reference TRBV19 and TRBJ1-1, is DGGITQSPKYLFRKEGQNVTLSCEQNLNHDAMYWYRQDPGQGLRLIYYSQIVNDFQKGDIAEGYSVSREKKESFPLTVTSAQKNPTAFYLCASSRQGGSAFFGQGTRLTVV.

J is TRBJ1-5 and V is TRBV7-2; tentatively, D is TRBD1 (5 bases). The ends were cut back, 1 base at V and 5 bases at J, with 12 bases in the middle. Germline CDR1 is SGHTA and CDR2 is FQGNSA. The CDR3 sequence is 15 residues long. Here the CDR3 DNA reads TGTGCCAGCAGCTTAGTAGCCGGGGGTGATCAGCCCCAGCATTTT. Translating gives CASSLVAGGDQPQHF.

J is TRBJ1-4 and V is TRBV5-1; D gene uncertain. CDR3 size: 15 residues. Germline-derived CDR1 and CDR2 are SGHRS and YFSETQ. Trimming shortened V by 5 bases and J by 8 bases, and 19 bases separated the two germline ends. CDR3 sequence reads: CASSEGQFKEEKLFF. The CDR3 nucleotides read TGCGCCAGCAGTGAAGGGCAGTTTAAGGAGGAAAAACTGTTTTTT.

In this sample, this clone turned up a few times. The chain has TRBV7-9 and TRBJ1-2, with a weak D call TRBD1 (6 bases). Germline V gives CDR1 SEHNR, CDR2 FQNEAQ (reference sequence). CDR3 size: 14 residues. The V and J ends lost 8 bases and 4 bases respectively, with 17 bases between them. The CDR3 DNA sequence: TGTGCCAGCTCCGGGGGCGGAAATCTCTATGGCTACACCTTC. Protein product: CASSGGGNLYGYTF.